Sequencing of this T cell receptor beta chain was carried out in a study of Ad26.COV2.S vaccination and SARS-CoV-2 variants. The treatment: some 20 received Ad26.COV2.S at low or high dose, single or two shots; about 5 received placebo; per-sample allocation not given. Sampling was performed 63 days after the first vaccine or placebo injection. Assay used: immunoSEQ multiplex PCR; TCRdb lists only in-frame clones, some missing. The sample contains around 450,000 clones, around 89% of which appear only once. The germline V gene encodes CDR1 SGHTA and CDR2 FQGNSA. The CDR3 sequence is 12 residues long. Between the trimmed V and J ends, which lost 1 base and 4 bases, there was a span of 4 bases.

The sequencing used peripheral blood, collected in a trial of Ad26.COV2.S vaccine versus placebo. The TCR was taken from a person between 18 and 59 years old who received the Ad26.COV2.S COVID-19 vaccine or a placebo. This chain uses TRBV7-2 with TRBJ1-2; no clear D gene. The CDR3 DNA reads TGTGCCAGCAGCTTAGGCTTCTATGGCTACACCTTC. This gives the protein CASSLGFYGYTF.